These T cell receptor beta chains were read from a single sample in a study of CXCR3-negative and CXCR3-positive naive CD8 T cells. TCRdb re-called the 5' RACE reads; one entry per CDR3 protein, DNA not given. Its table records approximately 83,000 distinct CDR3 sequences. The specimen was naive CXCR3- CD8+ T cells from blood. These receptor sequences come from a human donor in good health. Some clones in this sample may be carry-over from other donors' samples. The CDR3 runs from the conserved cysteine through the conserved F or W. The size field is filled for only some rows; it gives once, few, many or a size class.

CDR3 protein: CSVAPRPGRTDTQYF
V gene: TRBV29-1
clone size: .
J gene: TRBJ2-3
CDR3 length: 15

CDR3 protein: CASVARQGGTDTQYF
V gene: TRBV12-3/TRBV12-4
clone size: .
J gene: TRBJ2-3
CDR3 length: 15

CDR3 protein: CASSPVGAGELFF
V gene: TRBV19
clone size: .
J gene: TRBJ2-2
CDR3 length: 13

CDR3 protein: CASSLRWDGELFF
V gene: TRBV11-2
clone size: .
J gene: TRBJ2-2
CDR3 length: 13

CDR3 protein: CASSPPIGGASYEQYF
V gene: TRBV7-8
clone size: .
J gene: TRBJ2-7
CDR3 length: 16

CDR3 protein: CASSERPTGVEQFF
V gene: TRBV6-1
clone size: .
J gene: TRBJ2-1
CDR3 length: 14

CDR3 protein: CATRSGQRQTEAFF
V gene: TRBV15
clone size: .
J gene: TRBJ1-1
CDR3 length: 14

CDR3 protein: CAIPHSAHPYEQYF
V gene: TRBV7-9
clone size: .
J gene: TRBJ2-7
CDR3 length: 14

CDR3 protein: CASSQVGAGGPNEQFF
V gene: TRBV3-1
clone size: .
J gene: TRBJ2-1
CDR3 length: 16

CDR3 protein: CASSLYGTSGRVDEQFF
V gene: TRBV28
clone size: .
J gene: TRBJ2-1
CDR3 length: 17

CDR3 protein: CASSRPAEETQYF
V gene: TRBV2
clone size: .
J gene: TRBJ2-5
CDR3 length: 13

CDR3 protein: CASSLDPRTPDSQETQYF
V gene: TRBV28
clone size: .
J gene: TRBJ2-5
CDR3 length: 18

CDR3 protein: CASRAPGPYNEQFF
V gene: TRBV5-1
clone size: .
J gene: TRBJ2-1
CDR3 length: 14

CDR3 protein: CASSPPEGNQPQHF
V gene: TRBV28
clone size: .
J gene: TRBJ1-5
CDR3 length: 14

CDR3 protein: CASSIRSPGDEQFF
V gene: TRBV19
clone size: .
J gene: TRBJ2-1
CDR3 length: 14

CDR3 protein: CASSQVGATYEQYF
V gene: TRBV4-1
clone size: .
J gene: TRBJ2-7
CDR3 length: 14

CDR3 protein: CASRPGVHSNQPQHF
V gene: TRBV12-3/TRBV12-4
clone size: .
J gene: TRBJ1-5
CDR3 length: 15

CDR3 protein: CASSGAEVQETQYF
V gene: TRBV2
clone size: .
J gene: TRBJ2-5
CDR3 length: 14

CDR3 protein: CASSLDRTYEQYF
V gene: TRBV5-1
clone size: .
J gene: TRBJ2-7
CDR3 length: 13

CDR3 protein: CASSPPAGETQYF
V gene: TRBV7-9
clone size: .
J gene: TRBJ2-5
CDR3 length: 13

CDR3 protein: CASNHPFGGGYSRGQYF
V gene: TRBV7-7
clone size: .
J gene: TRBJ2-7
CDR3 length: 17

CDR3 protein: CSVEALGDSWGYTF
V gene: TRBV29-1
clone size: .
J gene: TRBJ1-2
CDR3 length: 14

CDR3 protein: CSALGQGPSYNEQFF
V gene: TRBV20-1
clone size: medium-sized
J gene: TRBJ2-1
CDR3 length: 15

CDR3 protein: CASSQGQGALNYGYTF
V gene: TRBV3-1
clone size: .
J gene: TRBJ1-2
CDR3 length: 16

CDR3 protein: CASSLDRDISYEQYF
V gene: TRBV7-6
clone size: .
J gene: TRBJ2-7
CDR3 length: 15

CDR3 protein: CASSLGGDSYEQYF
V gene: TRBV5-1
clone size: .
J gene: TRBJ2-7
CDR3 length: 14

CDR3 protein: CASSSTRGGEQFF
V gene: TRBV27
clone size: .
J gene: TRBJ2-1
CDR3 length: 13

CDR3 protein: CASSFSPQGDTEAFF
V gene: TRBV5-1
clone size: .
J gene: TRBJ1-1
CDR3 length: 15

CDR3 protein: CSALTETDTQYF
V gene: TRBV29-1
clone size: .
J gene: TRBJ2-3
CDR3 length: 12

CDR3 protein: CASSSPEDPYGYTF
V gene: TRBV7-9
clone size: .
J gene: TRBJ1-2
CDR3 length: 14

CDR3 protein: CASSPLVAGVINEQFF
V gene: TRBV7-9
clone size: .
J gene: TRBJ2-1
CDR3 length: 16

CDR3 protein: CASNNKAPAGTHEQYF
V gene: TRBV6-7
clone size: .
J gene: TRBJ2-7
CDR3 length: 16

CDR3 protein: CASSFLGLEETQYF
V gene: TRBV28
clone size: .
J gene: TRBJ2-5
CDR3 length: 14

CDR3 protein: CASSLIDYEQYF
V gene: TRBV12-3/TRBV12-4
clone size: .
J gene: TRBJ2-7
CDR3 length: 12

CDR3 protein: CASSRPGVHNEQFF
V gene: TRBV7-9
clone size: .
J gene: TRBJ2-1
CDR3 length: 14

CDR3 protein: CASSMEGNRGRQTQYF
V gene: TRBV19
clone size: .
J gene: TRBJ2-5
CDR3 length: 16

CDR3 protein: CSAPRGAGTGELFF
V gene: TRBV29-1
clone size: .
J gene: TRBJ2-2
CDR3 length: 14

CDR3 protein: CASSLPLVSGGYEQYF
V gene: TRBV11-2
clone size: .
J gene: TRBJ2-7
CDR3 length: 16

CDR3 protein: CASSFSPRTGLTYNEQFF
V gene: TRBV7-6
clone size: .
J gene: TRBJ2-1
CDR3 length: 18

CDR3 protein: CASSLGGFTEAFF
V gene: TRBV7-2
clone size: .
J gene: TRBJ1-1
CDR3 length: 13

CDR3 protein: CASRFTLNTEAFF
V gene: TRBV6-2/TRBV6-3
clone size: .
J gene: TRBJ1-1
CDR3 length: 13

CDR3 protein: CASSPWGVNTEAFF
V gene: TRBV7-9
clone size: .
J gene: TRBJ1-1
CDR3 length: 14

CDR3 protein: CSASTGMGEEETQYF
V gene: TRBV20-1
clone size: .
J gene: TRBJ2-5
CDR3 length: 15

CDR3 protein: CASSLEFLGLAGNNEQFF
V gene: TRBV7-2
clone size: .
J gene: TRBJ2-1
CDR3 length: 18

CDR3 protein: CAWRDWISGSTETQYF
V gene: TRBV30
clone size: .
J gene: TRBJ2-5
CDR3 length: 16

CDR3 protein: CASSGGEVVLGTDTQYF
V gene: TRBV7-3
clone size: .
J gene: TRBJ2-3
CDR3 length: 17

CDR3 protein: CSIRRGTAYEQYF
V gene: TRBV29-1
clone size: .
J gene: TRBJ2-7
CDR3 length: 13

CDR3 protein: CASSKRDRVEYEQYF
V gene: TRBV21-1
clone size: .
J gene: TRBJ2-7
CDR3 length: 15

CDR3 protein: CASSRSPDRDEQYF
V gene: TRBV28
clone size: .
J gene: TRBJ2-7
CDR3 length: 14

CDR3 protein: CASSLTGAGELFF
V gene: TRBV5-1
clone size: .
J gene: TRBJ2-2
CDR3 length: 13

CDR3 protein: CASSVPPRSYEQYF
V gene: TRBV7-9
clone size: .
J gene: TRBJ2-7
CDR3 length: 14

CDR3 protein: CASSLEVPSEETQYF
V gene: TRBV7-9
clone size: .
J gene: TRBJ2-5
CDR3 length: 15

CDR3 protein: CSVPPSGGHSSYNEQFF
V gene: TRBV20-1
clone size: .
J gene: TRBJ2-1
CDR3 length: 17

CDR3 protein: CASSLGAGVNNEQFF
V gene: TRBV7-8
clone size: .
J gene: TRBJ2-1
CDR3 length: 15

CDR3 protein: CAIRGLNTEAFF
V gene: TRBV10-3
clone size: .
J gene: TRBJ1-1
CDR3 length: 12

CDR3 protein: CSVEGGDTEAFF
V gene: TRBV29-1
clone size: .
J gene: TRBJ1-1
CDR3 length: 12